This T cell receptor beta chain was found in a study of response to subunit inactivated influenza vaccine. General study results and limits: Each seasonal influenza vaccination recruits few new T cells, the authors suggested.

In this sample, this clonotype turned up many times. Its specificity is not known. TCRdb fed the RT-PCR reads into MiXCR, producing one record per CDR3 protein. The sample has 860,000 or so distinct CDR3 sequences, 21% seen once. The specimen was PBMCs from blood, collected around 5 days after vaccination. The origin of this receptor is a man between 45 and 60 years old who received an inactivated influenza vaccine.

The CDR3 sequence: CSVGNSNQPQHF. As DNA, the CDR3 is TGCAGCGTTGGTAATAGCAATCAGCCCCAGCATTTT. This rearrangement joins TRBV29-1 to TRBJ1-5, with D uncertain. Germline-derived CDR1 and CDR2 are SQVTM and ANQGSEA. The CDR3 contains 12 residues. Trimming removed 4 bases at V and 0 bases at J, with 4 bases between.